This T cell receptor beta chain was captured by sequencing in a study of blood T cell repertoires in COVID-19. Study summary: Some COVID-19 samples were acute and others convalescent; all came from the United States, Italy and Spain.

Study processing details: Estimation of nucleated cell counts relied on the amplification of reference gene primers. Assay: immunoSEQ multiplex PCR; the TCRdb copy retains only in-frame clones and omits some. Clonal size and the V and J genes are those of that table, whereas D and trimming came from the DNA. Of 270,000 or so clones listed, about four fifths were seen once; the top ten hold around 10%. Germline V gene lookup returns CDR1 SNHLY and CDR2 FYNNEI. The CDR3 covers 14 residues. Trimming took 6 bases from V and 5 from J; bases not matched to a gene: 3. The TCR sequence derives from a woman in her 50s who had recovered from COVID-19. Sequenced: peripheral blood. The chain employs TRBV2 and TRBJ2-2; 10 bases are shared with TRBD1. The CDR3 loop is CASSQDRGTGELFF. Here the CDR3 DNA reads TGTGCCAGCAGCCAGGACAGGGGGACCGGGGAGCTGTTTTTT. The whole variable domain, filled in from reference TRBV2 and TRBJ2-2, reads EPEVTQTPSHQVTQMGQEVILRCVPISNHLYFYWYRQILGQKVEFLVSFYNNEISEKSEIFDDQFSVERPDGSNFTLKIRSTKLEDSAMYFCASSQDRGTGELFFGEGSRLTVL.